This T cell receptor beta chain was recovered during a study of T cell responses to AZD1222 COVID-19 vaccine. The CDR3 length is 15 residues. V was clipped by 5 bases and J by 0 bases; unmatched bases: 5. Germline-derived CDR1 and CDR2 are LNHDA and SQIVND (reference sequence). The table lists this clone with a count of one. Its antigen is not known. This table comes from immunoSEQ multiplex PCR, and its TCRdb copy is limited to in-frame clones, with some not included. Of more than 95,000 clones in the sample, around 89% were seen once. Findings of the study overall: Repertoires were obtained solely post-peak T cell response. Only six or seven AZD1222 recipients were seropositive at baseline.

The receptor comes from an adult who received the AZD1222 COVID-19 vaccine. The rearrangement uses TRBV19 and TRBJ2-3; 7 bases line up with TRBD2. The starting material was peripheral blood, obtained 28 days after the second AZD1222 dose. The CDR3 sequence: CASSGSGFSTDTQYF. DNA of the CDR3: TGTGCCAGTAGTGGTAGCGGGTTTAGCACAGATACGCAGTATTTT.